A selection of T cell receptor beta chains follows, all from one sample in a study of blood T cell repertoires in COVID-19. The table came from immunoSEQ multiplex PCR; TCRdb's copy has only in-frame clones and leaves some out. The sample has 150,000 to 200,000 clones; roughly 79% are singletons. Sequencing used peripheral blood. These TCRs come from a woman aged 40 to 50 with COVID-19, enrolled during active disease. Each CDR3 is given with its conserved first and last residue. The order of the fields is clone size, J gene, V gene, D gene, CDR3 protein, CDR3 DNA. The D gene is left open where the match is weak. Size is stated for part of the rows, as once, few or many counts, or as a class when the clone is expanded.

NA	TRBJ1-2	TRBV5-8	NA	CASSLVPRVGYTF	TGTGCCAGCAGCTTGGTACCCAGGGTTGGCTACACCTTC
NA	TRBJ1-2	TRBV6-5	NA	CATVGRAANYGYTF	TGTGCCACCGTTGGGAGGGCCGCTAACTATGGCTACACCTTC
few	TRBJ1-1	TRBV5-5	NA	CASSLVGLTEAFF	TGTGCCAGCAGCTTGGTTGGGCTAACTGAAGCTTTCTTT
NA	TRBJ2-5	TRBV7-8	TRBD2	CASSSGLDETQYF	TGTGCCAGCAGCTCGGGACTAGACGAGACCCAGTACTTC
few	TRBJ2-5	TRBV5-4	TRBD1	CASSPKTGGLETQYF	TGTGCCAGCAGCCCAAAGACAGGGGGCTTGGAGACCCAGTACTTC
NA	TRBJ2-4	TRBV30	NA	CAWARDTWF	TGTGCCTGGGCCCGGGACACCTGGTTC
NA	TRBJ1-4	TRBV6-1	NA	CASSEAPGHLATNEKLFF	TGTGCCAGCAGTGAAGCGCCGGGACATTTAGCAACTAATGAAAAACTGTTTTTT
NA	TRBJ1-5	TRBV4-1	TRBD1	CASSQERQGRVQPQHF	TGCGCCAGCAGCCAAGAACGACAGGGGAGGGTTCAGCCCCAGCATTTT
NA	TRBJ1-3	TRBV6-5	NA	CASTLDRSSGNTIYF	TGTGCCAGCACGCTAGACAGGAGCTCTGGAAACACCATATATTTT
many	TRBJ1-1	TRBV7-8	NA	CASSPRARPNTEAFF	TGTGCCAGCAGCCCGCGGGCCCGACCGAACACTGAAGCTTTCTTT
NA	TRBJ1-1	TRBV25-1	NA	CASSDTSEGDTEAFF	TGTGCCAGCAGTGATACCTCTGAGGGGGACACTGAAGCTTTCTTT
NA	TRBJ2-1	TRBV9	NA	CASSGPPFNEQFF	TGTGCCAGCAGCGGGCCCCCCTTCAATGAGCAGTTCTTC
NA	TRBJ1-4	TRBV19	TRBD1	CASSDRVSWEKLFF	TGTGCCAGTAGTGACAGGGTGTCCTGGGAAAAACTGTTTTTT
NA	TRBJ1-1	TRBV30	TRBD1	CAWSGTGSNTEAFF	TGTGCCTGGAGTGGGACAGGGTCTAACACTGAAGCTTTCTTT
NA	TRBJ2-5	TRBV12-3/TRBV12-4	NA	CASSLLETQYF	TGTGCCAGCAGTTTACTGGAGACCCAGTACTTC